This T cell receptor beta chain was found in a study of blood T cells in healthy people across ages. About the study: About one barcoded beta molecule per two T cells came from capture by template switching.

Every donor contributed around 10 milliliters of peripheral blood by blood draw. The germline V gene encodes CDR1 SGHRS and CDR2 YFSETQ. The CDR3 is 13 residues long. Study-level results: TCR beta diversity, measured per million T cells, fell in a roughly linear way with age. Long-lived donors exceeded aged donors in naive CD4+ cells and diversity.

A word on this clonotype: The antigen remains undetermined.

Combining a sample-barcoded 5' primer with a J-beta primer mix, a second PCR ran for 7 to 11 cycles. From the 5' RACE reads, TCRdb called clonotypes with MiXCR, one entry per CDR3 protein. The data show roughly 1.4 million distinct CDR3 sequences, approximately 59% seen once. The chain carries TRBV5-1 and TRBJ2-1; D possibly corresponds to TRBD1 (6 bases). Judging by the DNA end, TRBJ2-7 fits better; the J call may be wrong. This clonotype was obtained from a man between 18 and 35 years old in good health. Sequenced: blood. CDR3 bases: TGCGCCAGCAGCTGGACAGCGTACAATGAGCAGTACTTC. Protein sequence: CASSWTAYNEQYF.